This TCR beta chain stems from a study of blood T cell repertoires in COVID-19. On the study more broadly: Acute-phase and convalescent COVID-19 samples originated in the United States, Italy and Spain.

The protocol was immunoSEQ multiplex PCR, while the TCRdb copy is restricted to in-frame clones and leaves out a portion. The sample lists around 120,000 clones; roughly 90% were seen once. This clone was counted once. Germline V gene data show CDR1 as LNHDA and CDR2 as SQIVND (reference sequence). The CDR3 is made up of 15 amino acids. V was cut by 6 bases and J by 0 bases, with 13 bases left in between. The chain employs TRBV19 and TRBJ2-3, with D hard to call. What was sequenced was peripheral blood. This clonotype was obtained from a man in his fifties or sixties with acute or convalescent COVID-19. This chain's CDR3 is CASRSGTLSTDTQYF. The CDR3 DNA follows: TGTGCCAGTAGGTCCGGTACCCTCAGCACAGATACGCAGTATTTT. Drawing the rest from reference TRBV19 and TRBJ2-3, the complete variable domain is DGGITQSPKYLFRKEGQNVTLSCEQNLNHDAMYWYRQDPGQGLRLIYYSQIVNDFQKGDIAEGYSVSREKKESFPLTVTSAQKNPTAFYLCASRSGTLSTDTQYFGPGTRLTVL.